A single sample gave rise to the 31 T cell receptor beta chains below, sequenced in a study of T cell responses to AZD1222 COVID-19 vaccine. TCRdb keeps only in-frame clones here, not all; method: immunoSEQ multiplex PCR. The table has 80,000 or so clones, around 89% seen once. The sequencing here drew on peripheral blood, taken on day 0 of AZD1222 vaccination. All receptors come from an adult in good health.

J is TRBJ1-2 and V is TRBV19; 7 nucleotides agree with TRBD1. Per germline, CDR1 LNHDA and CDR2 SQIVND (reference sequence). J lost 3 bases, V lost 9 bases, and 4 bases had no gene match. The CDR3 is 12 residues long. CDR3 coding DNA: TGTGCCAGGGAAACAGGGGACTATGGCTACACCTTC. Translation: CARETGDYGYTF.

The rearrangement links TRBV7-8 to TRBJ1-2; a possible D gene is TRBD1 (6 bases). The germline V and J ends were trimmed by 2 bases and 11 bases, with 24 bases remaining between them. The CDR3 runs to 16 residues. The V gene's germline CDR1 is SGHVS and CDR2 FQNEAQ. The CDR3 loop is CASSLLVTGGSLWYTF. CDR3 in DNA: TGTGCCAGCAGCTTACTTGTGACAGGCGGTTCCTTATGGTACACCTTC.

The rearrangement joins TRBV10-3 to TRBJ1-2, with D possibly being TRBD1 (6 bases). CDR1 is ENHRY, CDR2 SYGVKD, per germline. V lost 2 bases and J 8 bases, leaving 12 bases between the germline ends. The CDR3 covers 13 residues. The CDR3 coding sequence is TGTGCCATCAGTGAGACCCAGGGGAGCGGCTACACCTTC. This translates into CAISETQGSGYTF.

This clone has just one count. The same CDR3 also results from other DNA sequences found in this sample. This rearrangement joins TRBV18 to TRBJ2-5, with D perhaps matching TRBD1 (6 bases). Per germline, CDR1 KGHSH and CDR2 LQKENI. CDR3 size: 13 residues. With 5 bases removed from V and 3 bases from J, the gap between germline ends came to 10 bases. CDR3: CASSSTGKETQYF. In DNA, the CDR3 is TGTGCCAGCTCAAGTACAGGGAAAGAGACCCAGTACTTC.

The chain has TRBV12-3 or TRBV12-4 and TRBJ2-1, with D possibly called TRBD1 or TRBD2 (5 bases each). The CDR3 contains 11 residues. V was clipped by 3 bases and J by 10 bases, with 7 bases between them. The CDR3 DNA reads as TGTGCCAGCAGTTTCTGGGGGGAGCAGTTCTTC. Translated, it gives CASSFWGEQFF.

The chain employs TRBV5-4 and TRBJ2-5; D uncertain. The CDR3 has 15 residues. Germline CDR1 is SGHNT and CDR2 is YYREEE (reference sequence). Trimming left V 6 bases short and J 5 bases short, with 20 bases between. CDR3 amino acids: CASIHADSLGETQYF. In DNA form, the CDR3 reads TGTGCCAGCATCCATGCGGATAGTTTGGGGGAGACCCAGTACTTC.

The V call is TRBV2, the J call TRBJ2-7, with TRBD1 as a possible D gene (5 bases). Germline-derived CDR1 and CDR2 are SNHLY and FYNNEI. V was shortened by 6 bases and J by 2 bases, with 8 bases between the two germline ends. This CDR3 is 12 amino acids long. CDR3 sequence: CASRDNTYEQYF. The DNA for the CDR3 is TGTGCCAGCAGGGACAACACCTACGAGCAGTACTTC.

The chain has TRBV3-1 (or the pseudogene TRBV3-2) and TRBJ2-1; TRBD1 is a possible D gene (5 bases). V gave up 1 base and J gave up 7 bases, with 11 bases separating them. The CDR3 covers 14 residues. Germline CDR1 and CDR2: LGHDT and YNNKEL (reference sequence). CDR3 coding DNA: TGTGCCAGCAGCCAAGTCTCAGGACAAAATGAGCAGTTCTTC. Its protein is CASSQVSGQNEQFF.

This clone was seen only once. The chain joins TRBV5-4 to TRBJ1-6; D remains unclear. CDR1 is SGHNT, CDR2 YYREEE, per germline (reference sequence). The CDR3 is 15 amino acids. Trimming took 2 bases from V and 7 from J, leaving 13 bases between them. CDR3 sequence (DNA): TGTGCCAGCAGCTTCGGGGAAATAGGAAATTCACCCCTCCACTTT. Encoded protein: CASSFGEIGNSPLHF.

The chain couples TRBV19 to TRBJ1-1; the D gene is possibly TRBD1 (5 bases). From germline, CDR1 is LNHDA and CDR2 SQIVND (reference sequence). The CDR3 has 13 amino acids. Trimming pared 7 bases from V and 1 base from J, leaving 10 bases between. CDR3 residues: CASIGHPNTEAFF. In DNA form, the CDR3 reads TGTGCCAGTATCGGACACCCGAACACTGAAGCTTTCTTT.

CDR3 DNA sequence: TGTGCCAGCAGCTTCCAAGCGGGGGTGAAAGAGACCCAGTACTTC. Translating gives CASSFQAGVKETQYF. This sequence joins TRBV9 and TRBJ2-5; 8 positions agree with TRBD2. Germline V CDR1 and CDR2: SGDLS, YYNGEE. This CDR3 spans 15 amino acids. The V gene end was trimmed by 4 bases and the J gene end by 3 bases; junction bases not matched to a gene: 8.

This sequence joins TRBV11-3 and TRBJ2-3; perhaps TRBD2 as D (6 bases). CDR1 and CDR2 from the germline V gene are SGHNT and YENEEA. V was trimmed by 5 bases and J by 0 bases, leaving 9 bases between them. The CDR3 extends over 14 amino acids. CDR3 residues: CASSLGGSTDTQYF. The CDR3 DNA reads TGTGCCAGCAGCCTCGGGGGAAGCACAGATACGCAGTATTTT.

The chain combines TRBV9 with TRBJ2-7, with a possible D match to TRBD2 (6 bases). CDR1 and CDR2 (germline): SGDLS, YYNGEE. Trimming left V 0 bases short and J 6 bases short, with 7 bases between. CDR3 length equals 12 residues. The DNA for the CDR3 is TGTGCCAGCAGCGTAGGGGAGGCCGAGCAGTACTTC. Protein product: CASSVGEAEQYF.

The genes are TRBV6-5 and TRBJ2-6, with D maybe TRBD1 (5 bases). Germline V gene sequence: CDR1 MNHEY, CDR2 SVGAGI. This CDR3 is built from 14 residues. The ends were cut back, 6 bases at V and 2 bases at J, with 8 bases in the middle. Here the CDR3 reads CASRPGTGANVLTF. The DNA of the CDR3 is TGTGCCAGCAGACCAGGGACTGGGGCCAACGTCCTGACTTTC.

J is TRBJ1-1 and V is TRBV29-1; D remains unclear. Germline V gene sequence: CDR1 SQVTM, CDR2 ANQGSEA. V was clipped by 2 bases and J by 6 bases, with 13 bases between them. This CDR3 has 13 residues. The CDR3 DNA reads as TGCAGCGTTGAACGTTTCGGGATCCCTGAAGCTTTCTTT. Encoded protein: CSVERFGIPEAFF.

This chain joins TRBV6-5 and TRBJ2-1, with 13 positions matching TRBD2. The junction had 4 bases not matched to a gene; V was cut back by 2 bases and J by 9 bases. The CDR3 totals 15 residues. Per germline, CDR1 MNHEY and CDR2 SVGAGI. The CDR3 loop is CASSYVLAGGLEQFF. CDR3 in DNA: TGTGCCAGCAGTTACGTACTAGCGGGGGGGCTTGAGCAGTTCTTC.

The chain couples TRBV6-4 to TRBJ2-3; D is possibly TRBD1 or TRBD2 (6 bases each). V was clipped by 3 bases and J by 4 bases, with 14 bases between them. Per germline, CDR1 MRHNA and CDR2 SNTAGT. The CDR3 has 15 amino acids. In DNA form, the CDR3 reads TGTGCCAGCAGTGAGGGGACTGGGGGCTCAGATACGCAGTATTTT. It codes for CASSEGTGGSDTQYF.

The chain recombines TRBV7-3 with TRBJ1-2, with D uncertain. Trimming removed 3 bases from V and 5 bases from J, with 10 bases in between. From germline, CDR1 is SGHTA and CDR2 FQGTGA. This CDR3 has 13 amino acids. The DNA for the CDR3 is TGTGCCAGCAGCTTTTTTGGCGAGTATGGCTACACCTTC. Translation: CASSFFGEYGYTF.

This clone turned up a few times. The chain couples TRBV5-1 to TRBJ2-2; D is tentatively TRBD1 or TRBD2 (5 bases each). The ends were cut back, 4 bases at V and 4 bases at J, with 26 bases in the middle. CDR3 size: 19 residues. Germline assignment: CDR1 SGHRS and CDR2 YFSETQ. CDR3 DNA: TGCGCCAGCAGCAACCGGGACGAGTGGCCCATTCGGGGCACCGGGGAGCTGTTTTTT. It translates to CASSNRDEWPIRGTGELFF.

The chain employs TRBV2 and TRBJ2-2; TRBD2 agrees at 16 bases. The CDR3 consists of 17 residues. The V and J ends lost 5 bases and 6 bases, in that order; junction bases with no gene match: 6. Germline CDR1 reads SNHLY; CDR2 reads FYNNEI. In DNA, the CDR3 is TGTGCCAGCAGTAGAGGGACTAGCGGGGGGGCCTCCGGGGAGCTGTTTTTT. It encodes CASSRGTSGGASGELFF.

This chain uses TRBV9 with TRBJ2-1; possibly TRBD1 for D (6 bases). Germline CDR1 reads SGDLS; CDR2 reads YYNGEE. Trimming left V 4 bases short and J 4 bases short, with 12 bases between. This CDR3 contains 14 residues. CDR3 region: CASSFRTAYNEQFF. DNA of the CDR3: TGTGCCAGCAGCTTCCGGACAGCATACAATGAGCAGTTCTTC.

This clone is a singleton in its sample. This chain uses TRBV4-3 with TRBJ1-1; no clear D gene. Germline values: CDR1 LGHNA, CDR2 YSLEER. The V end lost 5 bases, the J end lost 5 bases, and 15 bases lay between the germline ends. The CDR3 consists of 14 residues. CDR3 amino acids: CASSKRGVRTEAFF. In DNA, the CDR3 is TGCGCCAGCAGCAAACGGGGTGTTCGGACTGAAGCTTTCTTT.

This clone was seen more than once but under ten times. This chain connects TRBV6-5 to TRBJ2-2; possibly TRBD2 for D (5 bases). Germline V lookup: CDR1 MNHEY, CDR2 SVGAGI. This CDR3 is 14 amino acids long. The V and J ends lost 11 bases and 0 bases respectively, with 13 bases between them. Written as DNA, the CDR3 is TGTGCCTGCGGACGGGGTCCGAACACCGGGGAGCTGTTTTTT. Protein sequence: CACGRGPNTGELFF.

This chain uses TRBV6-5 with TRBJ1-1; 8 bases fit TRBD1. Per germline, CDR1 MNHEY and CDR2 SVGAGI. The CDR3 has 14 amino acids. The J segment lost 1 base and the V segment lost 6 bases, leaving 4 bases of the junction unmatched. The DNA for the CDR3 is TGTGCCAGCAGCGAGGACAGGGAGAACACTGAAGCTTTCTTT. The encoded protein is CASSEDRENTEAFF.

The V and J genes are TRBV6-5 and TRBJ2-7, with 7 bases identical to TRBD1. Losses at the gene ends were 5 bases for V and 5 bases for J; bases not matched to a gene: 9. Germline V gene lookup returns CDR1 MNHEY and CDR2 SVGAGI. The CDR3 is 14 residues long. The CDR3 loop is CASSKRTGWDEQYF. CDR3 bases: TGTGCCAGCAGTAAGAGGACAGGTTGGGACGAGCAGTACTTC.

The gene calls are TRBV4-3 and TRBJ2-1; D gene ambiguous. The germline CDR1 and CDR2 sequences are LGHNA and YSLEER. The CDR3 extends over 15 amino acids. The V end was cut by 0 bases, the J end by 6 bases, with 12 bases between. The CDR3 sequence is CASSQEAVIGNEQFF. The CDR3 DNA sequence: TGCGCCAGCAGCCAAGAGGCAGTCATTGGCAATGAGCAGTTCTTC.

The V gene is TRBV19, the J gene TRBJ1-2; 12 positions match TRBD1. Trimming took 9 bases from V and 4 from J; bases not matched to a gene: 6. The CDR3 sequence is 14 residues long. From germline, CDR1 is LNHDA and CDR2 SQIVND (reference sequence). CDR3 sequence reads: CASRDRGRGYGYTF. The DNA of the CDR3 is TGTGCCAGCCGGGACAGGGGGCGCGGCTATGGCTACACCTTC.

V and J are TRBV28 and TRBJ1-4; D not resolved. Trimming took off 2 bases at V and 7 bases at J, with 14 bases between the two ends. Germline assignment: CDR1 MDHEN and CDR2 SYDVKM. The CDR3 has 15 residues. The CDR3 sequence is CASSLTGSIPEKLFF. The CDR3 DNA follows: TGTGCCAGCAGTTTAACGGGTTCTATCCCTGAAAAACTGTTTTTT.

This clone has a single count. The chain is built from TRBV9 and TRBJ2-7; TRBD1 agrees at 9 bases. Per germline, CDR1 SGDLS and CDR2 YYNGEE. There are 14 residues in the CDR3. The V segment lost 3 bases and the J segment 5 bases; nucleotides outside the gene matches: 6. CDR3 in DNA: TGTGCCAGCAGCGCCGGGACAGGGCTGGACGAGCAGTACTTC. Translation: CASSAGTGLDEQYF.

The chain uses TRBV15 and TRBJ1-2; the D is unclear. Looked up from germline, CDR1 is LNHNV and CDR2 is YYDKDF (reference sequence). The CDR3 consists of 17 residues. V was cut by 5 bases and J by 0 bases, with 19 bases left in between. The CDR3 sequence: CATSSLRGSPTNYGYTF. CDR3 bases: TGTGCCACCAGCTCCCTTCGCGGGAGCCCAACTAACTATGGCTACACCTTC.

The V gene is TRBV14, the J gene TRBJ2-1; 8 bases match TRBD1. The germline V gene encodes CDR1 SGHDN and CDR2 FVKESK. There are 15 residues in the CDR3. The V and J ends lost 4 bases and 4 bases, in that order; junction bases with no gene match: 6. The CDR3 nucleotides are TGTGCCAGCAGCCGGGGACAGGCCCTGTACAATGAGCAGTTCTTC. As protein: CASSRGQALYNEQFF.